The 27 T cell receptor beta chains in this list originate from one sample, sequenced in a study of blood T cell repertoires in COVID-19. TCRdb's table, derived via immunoSEQ multiplex PCR, lists solely in-frame clones and lacks some. The repertoire has under 150,000 clones, around three quarters of them found once; the top ten carry around 4%. Sequenced material: peripheral blood. The receptors originated from a man between 60 and 75 years old with acute or convalescent COVID-19.

Only a few counts were recorded for this clone. The chain combines TRBV4-1 with TRBJ1-1; 7 nucleotides line up with TRBD1. The germline V gene has CDR1 MGHRA and CDR2 YSYEKL. The CDR3 length is 17 residues. V lost 3 bases to trimming and J lost 1 base; unmatched junction nucleotides: 11. CDR3 DNA sequence: TGCGCCAGCAGCCAGTATATCGCCGGGACAGCGAACACTGAAGCTTTCTTT. Protein: CASSQYIAGTANTEAFF.

This clone was found once. DNA of the CDR3: TGTGCCAGCAGTTTAAACCGGGGGGAAAATTCACCCCTCCACTTT. It codes for CASSLNRGENSPLHF. The chain is built from TRBV27 and TRBJ1-6; a weak D match, TRBD1 (5 bases). In germline, CDR1 is MNHEY, CDR2 SMNVEV (reference sequence). The CDR3 extends over 15 amino acids. With 2 bases removed from V and 7 bases from J, the gap between germline ends came to 12 bases.

The chain recombines TRBV5-1 with TRBJ2-5; D remains ambiguous. V shed 4 bases and J shed 0 bases, with 4 bases lying between them. CDR3 size: 12 residues. CDR1 and CDR2 (germline): SGHRS, YFSETQ. The DNA of the CDR3 is TGCGCCAGCAGCATAGACCAAGAGACCCAGTACTTC. As protein: CASSIDQETQYF.

The chain carries TRBV5-3 and TRBJ2-7, with 12 bases matching TRBD1. TRBV5-3 has ORF status, its function being uncertain. This CDR3 has 19 residues. V shed 2 bases, J shed 7 bases, and the junction held 19 bases outside the gene matches. The CDR3 nucleotides are TGTGCCAGAAGCTTTACCAACGATTTCCGGGACAGGGGGCAAAGGGAGCAGTACTTC. Encoded protein: CARSFTNDFRDRGQREQYF.

This chain uses TRBV7-7 with TRBJ2-2; D uncertain. Looked up from germline, CDR1 is SSHAT and CDR2 is FNYEAQ (reference sequence). CDR3 size: 15 residues. Between the trimmed V and J ends, which lost 5 bases and 2 bases, there was a span of 12 bases. The CDR3 DNA follows: TGTGCCAGCAGCCCCACTGCCGATAACACCGGGGAGCTGTTTTTT. Translating gives CASSPTADNTGELFF.

This chain uses TRBV9 with TRBJ2-1; 10 positions match TRBD2. The CDR3 is made up of 16 amino acids. Germline CDR1 SGDLS, CDR2 YYNGEE. V trimming: 0 bases; J trimming: 7 bases; junction bases outside the gene matches: 7. In DNA form, the CDR3 reads TGTGCCAGCAGCGTAGGCCTAGCGGGAGTAGGAAATGAGCAGTTCTTC. This gives the protein CASSVGLAGVGNEQFF.

J is TRBJ1-6 and V is TRBV27; D possibly corresponds to TRBD1 (6 bases). V was clipped by 3 bases and J by 7 bases, with 19 bases between them. CDR1 is MNHEY and CDR2 is SMNVEV in the germline V gene (reference sequence). The length of the CDR3 is 17 residues. The CDR3, as DNA: TGTGCCAGCAGTTTCCAGGCGACAGGCTCGGCCAATTCACCCCTCCACTTT. Encoded protein: CASSFQATGSANSPLHF.

This clone was detected once. The V and J genes are TRBV6-1 and TRBJ2-2; a possible D gene is TRBD1 (5 bases). Trimming took 3 bases from V and 3 from J, leaving 14 bases between them. Germline V gene sequence: CDR1 MNHNS, CDR2 SASEGT. The CDR3 length is 16 residues. In nucleotides, the CDR3 is TGTGCCAGCAGTGAGGTTTTGGCAGGGTACACCGGGGAGCTGTTTTTT. Protein: CASSEVLAGYTGELFF.

This clone was seen at least ten times. The V call is TRBV11-2, the J call TRBJ2-7; TRBD2 agrees at 9 bases. V lost 6 bases to trimming and J lost 5 bases; unmatched junction nucleotides: 8. The CDR3 covers 14 residues. The V gene's germline CDR1 is SGHAT and CDR2 FQNNGV. The CDR3 is CASSSSGNRHEQYF. CDR3 DNA: TGTGCCAGCAGTTCTAGCGGGAATCGGCACGAGCAGTACTTC.

Only a few counts were recorded for this clone. Distinct nucleotide sequences in the sample also encode this CDR3. The chain is built from TRBV4-1 and TRBJ2-7; 9 bases fit TRBD1. The germline CDR1 and CDR2 sequences are MGHRA and YSYEKL. CDR3 length: 15 residues. Trimming at V came to 1 base and at J to 4 bases, leaving 5 bases not matched to a gene. CDR3 nucleotide sequence: TGCGCCAGCAGCCAAGTTACAGGGGGCTTGTACGAGCAGTACTTC. It specifies CASSQVTGGLYEQYF.

The chain links TRBV2 to TRBJ1-2; the D gene is possibly TRBD1 (5 bases). The CDR3 runs to 14 residues. Trimming cost V 1 base and J 5 bases, with 11 bases left between them. From germline, CDR1 is SNHLY and CDR2 FYNNEI. Here the CDR3 reads CASSEGQGGYGYTF. The CDR3 DNA follows: TGTGCCAGCAGTGAAGGGCAGGGTGGTTATGGCTACACCTTC. Combining the CDR3 with reference TRBV2 and TRBJ1-2 gives the whole variable domain EPEVTQTPSHQVTQMGQEVILRCVPISNHLYFYWYRQILGQKVEFLVSFYNNEISEKSEIFDDQFSVERPDGSNFTLKIRSTKLEDSAMYFCASSEGQGGYGYTFGSGTRLTVV.

The chain uses TRBV2 and TRBJ1-4; possibly TRBD1 for D (5 bases). The CDR3 loop spans 14 amino acids. Looked up from germline, CDR1 is SNHLY and CDR2 is FYNNEI. V shed 7 bases and J shed 7 bases, with 16 bases lying between them. For the CDR3, the DNA is TGTGCCAGCACCCCCAGGGCCCAGGTTGAAAAACTGTTTTTT. It yields the protein CASTPRAQVEKLFF.

The chain uses TRBV9 and TRBJ1-1; no firm D call. The V gene lost 4 bases and the J gene lost 0 bases, with 10 bases spanning the gap. Germline V lookup: CDR1 SGDLS, CDR2 YYNGEE. The CDR3 spans 14 residues. CDR3 sequence: CASSPLTLNTEAFF. The DNA of the CDR3 is TGTGCCAGCAGCCCCCTAACTCTGAACACTGAAGCTTTCTTT.

V is TRBV5-6 and J is TRBJ1-2; 9 bases match TRBD1. V shed 4 bases, J shed 6 bases, and the junction held 13 bases outside the gene matches. This CDR3 has 16 residues. Germline V lookup: CDR1 SGHDT, CDR2 YYEEEE. DNA for the CDR3: TGTGCCAGCAGCCGCGGACAGGGGCTTTCTCGAGATGGCTACACCTTC. Translating it yields CASSRGQGLSRDGYTF.

In this sample, this clone turned up once. This sequence joins TRBV24-1 and TRBJ2-1; tentative D call: TRBD1 (6 bases). CDR1 KGHDR and CDR2 SFDVKD come from the germline V gene. The CDR3 loop spans 16 amino acids. V gave up 1 base and J gave up 1 base, with 10 bases separating them. CDR3 residues: CATSDFKQGSYNEQFF. The CDR3 coding sequence is TGTGCCACCAGTGATTTCAAACAGGGATCCTACAATGAGCAGTTCTTC.

V gene TRBV13 combines with J gene TRBJ1-5; 7 bases are a match to TRBD1. V was pared by 6 bases and J by 4 bases, with 9 bases of the junction left unmatched. This CDR3 has 15 residues. Per germline, CDR1 PRHDT and CDR2 FYEKMQ (reference sequence). The CDR3 protein is CASSTNGQANQPQHF. DNA for the CDR3: TGTGCCAGCAGTACTAATGGACAGGCAAATCAGCCCCAGCATTTT.

The genes are TRBV11-3 and TRBJ2-1; 9 bases are shared with TRBD1. Germline values: CDR1 SGHNT, CDR2 YENEEA. The CDR3 contains 13 residues. V shed 1 base, J shed 8 bases, and the junction held 0 bases outside the gene matches. The CDR3 region is CASSLGQGDEQFF. CDR3 bases: TGTGCCAGCAGCTTAGGACAGGGGGATGAGCAGTTCTTC.

The genes are TRBV5-1 and TRBJ2-1, with 11 bases aligning to TRBD1. This CDR3 is built from 19 residues. CDR1 is SGHRS and CDR2 is YFSETQ in the germline V gene. V lost 4 bases to trimming and J lost 9 bases; unmatched junction nucleotides: 21. For the CDR3, the DNA is TGCGCCAGCAGCGTGGGGTGGGTAGTTAGGACAGGGGGCCGGGGTGAGCAGTTCTTC. It specifies CASSVGWVVRTGGRGEQFF.

This sequence joins TRBV11-2 and TRBJ2-1; 12 bases are a match to TRBD1. Trimming removed 4 bases from V and 7 bases from J; junction bases left unmatched: 17. This CDR3 region has 19 residues. Germline-derived CDR1 and CDR2 are SGHAT and FQNNGV. The CDR3 sequence: CASSSWIGAPGQGANEQFF. DNA of the CDR3: TGTGCCAGCAGCTCGTGGATAGGCGCCCCGGGACAGGGGGCTAATGAGCAGTTCTTC.

The chain joins TRBV10-2 to TRBJ1-6; 7 positions agree with TRBD1. This CDR3 has 14 amino acids. Losses at the gene ends were 8 bases for V and 7 bases for J; bases not matched to a gene: 8. Germline-derived CDR1 and CDR2 are WSHSY and SAAADI. The CDR3 loop reads CASFRGGENSPLHF. CDR3 DNA: TGCGCCAGCTTTAGAGGGGGCGAGAATTCACCCCTCCACTTT.

This chain uses TRBV24-1 with TRBJ2-3; tentative D call: TRBD1 (5 bases). The CDR3 runs to 13 residues. V was shortened by 7 bases and J by 6 bases, with 13 bases between the two germline ends. Germline assignment: CDR1 KGHDR and CDR2 SFDVKD. CDR3 sequence: CATSAGHEDTQYF. CDR3 bases: TGTGCCACCAGCGCAGGGCATGAGGATACGCAGTATTTT.

The CDR3, as DNA: TGTGCCACCAGCAGAGATGGGGGGGCAGCTAATGAAAAACTGTTTTTT. As protein: CATSRDGGAANEKLFF. The rearrangement joins TRBV15 to TRBJ1-4, with D possibly matching TRBD1 (6 bases). The CDR3 runs 16 residues. In germline, CDR1 is LNHNV, CDR2 YYDKDF (reference sequence). The V end was cut by 0 bases, the J end by 3 bases, with 11 bases between.

This clone was observed a few times. This chain connects TRBV25-1 to TRBJ2-3, with 10 nucleotides matching TRBD2. CDR1 MGHDK and CDR2 SYGVNS come from the germline V gene. The CDR3 is made up of 17 amino acids. J gave up 3 bases and V 5 bases, and 11 bases lay outside the gene matches. The CDR3 region is CASSPRRASGSTDTQYF. Written as DNA, the CDR3 is TGTGCCAGCAGTCCCCGCCGGGCTAGCGGGAGTACAGATACGCAGTATTTT.

DNA of the CDR3: TGTGCCAGCAGTCCGGACAGGGAGGGCTACGAGCAGTACTTC. Translation: CASSPDREGYEQYF. The chain couples TRBV28 to TRBJ2-7; tentative D call: TRBD1 (8 bases). Germline V CDR1 and CDR2: MDHEN, SYDVKM. The CDR3 consists of 14 residues. V gave up 5 bases and J gave up 3 bases, with 14 bases separating them.

This chain uses TRBV2 with TRBJ2-3; 13 bases are a match to TRBD2. The junction had 7 bases not matched to a gene; V was cut back by 10 bases and J by 6 bases. Germline V gene sequence: CDR1 SNHLY, CDR2 FYNNEI. There are 14 residues in the CDR3. CDR3 protein: CATQSTSGRDTQYF. The CDR3 region has the DNA TGTGCCACACAATCGACTAGCGGGAGGGATACGCAGTATTTT.

The chain has TRBV5-4 and TRBJ1-4, with D possibly being TRBD1 (5 bases). This CDR3 comprises 14 residues. CDR1 SGHNT and CDR2 YYREEE come from the germline V gene (reference sequence). V lost 2 bases and J lost 7, with 12 bases in between. DNA of the CDR3: TGTGCCAGCAGCTTAGGGGAGGGGCGTGAAAAACTGTTTTTT. Translating it yields CASSLGEGREKLFF. The full variable domain, its missing parts supplied by reference TRBV5-4 and TRBJ1-4, is ETGVTQSPTHLIKTRGQQVTLRCSSQSGHNTVSWYQQALGQGPQFIFQYYREEENGRGNFPPRFSGLQFPNYSSELNVNALELDDSALYLCASSLGEGREKLFFGSGTQLSVL.

This clone was found once. The chain recombines TRBV20-1 with TRBJ2-7; the D gene is possibly TRBD2 (6 bases). This CDR3 is built from 12 residues. Trimming removed 3 bases at V and 5 bases at J, with 11 bases between. Germline V gene data show CDR1 as DFQATT and CDR2 as SNEGSKA (reference sequence). This CDR3 reads CSASSGRDEQYF. DNA for the CDR3: TGCAGTGCTAGTTCCGGGAGAGACGAGCAGTACTTC.